The clone carrying this T cell receptor (beta chain) is a singleton in its sample. Its antigen remains unidentified. In germline, CDR1 is MNHEY, CDR2 SMNVEV (reference sequence). The CDR3 length is 18 residues. The ends lost 5 bases at V and 2 bases at J; junction bases unmatched: 10. Assay execution took place at the deep level. Clones were read by immunoSEQ multiplex PCR, and TCRdb kept only the in-frame ones, dropping some. The table lists roughly 640,000 clones, approximately 74% of them singletons. The donors, healthy adults who were HIV-negative, had experienced no recent acute infections or vaccinations. The donors, all of them Caucasian adults, lived in Nashville, Tennessee. The entry originates in a study of shared clonotypes between healthy human individuals. Study outcomes and limitations: Only blood underwent sampling, and tissue repertoires likely differ.

Material: memory CD4+ T cells sorted from blood. Subset defined: CD45RA-negative fraction. The chain links TRBV27 to TRBJ2-6; 9 bases agree with TRBD1. This TCR derives from a woman in her 30s in good health. The CDR3 here is CASSLRDRVDAGANVLTF. The CDR3 nucleotides read TGTGCCAGCAGTCTCCGGGACAGGGTAGACGCTGGGGCCAACGTCCTGACTTTC.